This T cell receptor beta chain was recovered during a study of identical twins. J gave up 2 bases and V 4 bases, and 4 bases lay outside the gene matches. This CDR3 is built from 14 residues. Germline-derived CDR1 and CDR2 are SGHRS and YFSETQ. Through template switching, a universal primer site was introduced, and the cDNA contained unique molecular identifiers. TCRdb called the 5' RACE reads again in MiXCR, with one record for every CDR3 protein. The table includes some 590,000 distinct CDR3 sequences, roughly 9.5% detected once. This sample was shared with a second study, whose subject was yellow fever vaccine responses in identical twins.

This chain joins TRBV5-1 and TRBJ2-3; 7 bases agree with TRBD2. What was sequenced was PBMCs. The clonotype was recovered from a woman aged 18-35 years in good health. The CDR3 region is CASSTGLDTDTQYF. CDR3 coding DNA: TGCGCCAGCAGCACCGGACTAGACACAGATACGCAGTATTTT.